This entry features one TCR beta chain sequence. These data originate in a study of blood T cell repertoires in COVID-19. Overall study context: Researchers got acute and convalescent COVID-19 samples from the United States, Italy and Spain.

Profiling relied on immunoSEQ multiplex PCR, and the TCRdb table lists in-frame clones only, not all of them. The table has 200,000 to 250,000 clones, around 88% seen once. CDR3 size: 16 residues. Germline V lookup: CDR1 SGHNT, CDR2 YYREEE (reference sequence). V was trimmed by 0 bases and J by 1 base, leaving 13 bases between them. The genes are TRBV5-4 and TRBJ1-1; perhaps TRBD1 as D (5 bases). This receptor was taken from a man in his forties or fifties with active or convalescent COVID-19. The specimen was peripheral blood. The CDR3 DNA reads as TGTGCCAGCAGCTTGGTGGCTAGGACACGGAACACTGAAGCTTTCTTT. This codes for CASSLVARTRNTEAFF.